This TCR beta chain was sequenced in a study of T cell changes during pregnancy in multiple sclerosis. TCRdb keeps only in-frame clones here, not all; method: immunoSEQ multiplex PCR. The sample carries approximately 60,000 clones, roughly 90% recorded once. The V end was cut by 5 bases, the J end by 4 bases, with 14 bases between. Germline V gene sequence: CDR1 MNHEY, CDR2 SVGAGI. The CDR3 covers 14 residues. V gene TRBV6-5 combines with J gene TRBJ1-2; TRBD1 is a possible D gene (6 bases). The receptor's source is a female donor with multiple sclerosis, enrolled in a pregnancy study. Source: peripheral blood, taken in the first trimester of pregnancy. The CDR3 DNA follows: TGTGCCAGCAGTGTAACAGGGAGGGCCTATGGCTACACCTTC. This encodes CASSVTGRAYGYTF.